This T cell receptor (beta chain) was documented in a study of early T cells in non-severe SARS-CoV-2 infection. Study-level information: Investigators sequenced bulk RNA drawn from unsorted whole blood, and chains remained unpaired. Findings of the study overall: Lookups in VDJdb leaned toward anti-spike CD8 responses and missed private and CD4 specificities.

This CDR3 has 15 amino acids. Germline V gene data show CDR1 as MNHNS and CDR2 as SASEGT. The junction had 1 base not matched to a gene; V was cut back by 4 bases and J by 0 bases. This clonotype was seen a few times. Its antigen remains unknown. As part of library construction, unique molecular identifiers were attached to individual cDNA molecules. TCRdb redid the calling of the 5' RACE reads with MiXCR, one entry per CDR3 protein. The sample lists approximately 40,000 distinct CDR3 sequences; approximately 8.9% were seen once. The TCR was taken from an adult who was a healthcare worker with PCR-confirmed SARS-CoV-2 infection or an uninfected control (not recorded which). V usage is TRBV6-1 and J usage is TRBJ2-7; TRBD2 matches 12 bases. Material for sequencing was whole blood. In nucleotides, the CDR3 is TGTGCCAGCAGTGGACTAGCGGGGGCCTCCTACGAGCAGTACTTC. Encoded protein: CASSGLAGASYEQYF.